Presented here are 2 T cell receptor beta chains from one specimen sequenced in a study of T cell repertoires in cytomegalovirus infection. One entry per CDR3 protein results from TCRdb running MiXCR on the reads. The table has 60,000 to 75,000 distinct CDR3 sequences, 3.5% to 4% seen once; the top ten hold less than 25%. Specimen: PBMCs. The source of these receptors is a human donor in good health (CMV status not recorded). Some clones in this sample may be carry-over from other donors' samples.

This clonotype was detected ten times or more. The chain employs TRBV6-2 or TRBV6-3 and TRBJ1-2; 9 nucleotides match TRBD1. With 0 bases clipped from V and 7 bases from J, the junction kept 9 bases outside the gene matches. The germline gives CDR1 MNHEY, CDR2 SVGEGT. The CDR3 totals 16 residues. The CDR3 sequence: CASSYSLGTGNTGYTF. CDR3 sequence (DNA): TGTGCCAGCAGTTACTCACTCGGGACAGGGAACACTGGCTACACCTTC.

With respect to this clonotype: A much more abundant neighbour one base away suggests this may be a read error. The chain uses TRBV6-2 or TRBV6-3 and TRBJ2-7, with D possibly being TRBD1 (5 bases). There are 12 residues in the CDR3. Germline assignment: CDR1 MNHEY and CDR2 SVGEGT. The CDR3 loop is CASSYMDNEQHF. The CDR3 nucleotides are TGTGCCAGCAGTTACATGGACAACGAGCAGCACTTC.